This T cell receptor beta chain derives from a study of T-cell reconstitution after alpha-beta-depleted transplantation in children (dated by TCRdb to the mid-2010s). Describing the broader study: Using TCR repertoire profiling, the study followed T-cell immune reconstitution in a quantitative way in children after TCRalphabeta/CD19-depleted allogeneic hematopoietic cell transplantation. The full study reports these points: Over the following months the frequencies of hyperexpanded clones went down, and after one year T-cell counts and TCRbeta diversity were mostly credited to newly produced T cells. Apparently early alphabetaT-cell count recovery about two months after transplant reportedly relied on only several hundred rapidly expanded clones derived from non-depleted graft cells. In some patients, the high TCRbeta diversity seen at day 60 was put down to recipient T cells and intrathymic progenitors that had survived conditioning.

Library preparation was by PCR. These reads were obtained on an Illumina HiSeq 2500. TCR libraries were prepared with molecular barcoding, using unique molecular identifiers to normalize TCRbeta repertoire quantification. The raw public reads went through TCRdb reprocessing: fastp at Q25, MiXCR clone calling, in-frame beta chains kept. When rows share a CDR3 protein, they turn into one entry using the most common DNA and genes. A total of about 980,000 distinct CDR3 sequences appear in this sample, roughly 29% of them only once. The leading ten clones occupy under 30% of the sample. What the treatment or condition label conveys for this sample: allogeneic hematopoietic cell transplantation with graft depleted of TCRalphabeta T cells and CD19 B cells. The transplant recipients were children given TCRalphabeta/CD19-depleted allogeneic hematopoietic cell grafts. As regards this clonotype: It lacks a known antigen. The sample holds no much larger clone one base away, and base qualities are not on file.

Here the sequenced sample was PBMCs, mostly from graft donor cells, taken 360 days after TCRalphabeta/CD19-depleted stem cell transplant. This receptor was obtained from a boy younger than two who had a stem cell transplant for SCID, so the T cells may come from the graft donor.

CDR3 region: CASSMTTGPGVTQYF. The base sequence is TGCGCCAGCAGCATGACGACGGGGCCAGGAGTGACCCAGTACTTC. The receptor chain draws on TRBV5-1 and TRBJ2-5; the D element could tentatively be TRBD1 or TRBD2, as 5 bases agree for each. CDR1 and CDR2 are drawn from the germline V gene: SGHRS, YFSETQ. V sheds 4 bases and J sheds 7 bases, leaving 20 bases between their ends. The CDR3 runs 15 residues from the cysteine to the phenylalanine. This entry keeps only the CDR3 DNA: 45 bases, framed from base 1.